This paragraph covers one TCR beta chain sequence. The data originate from a study of blood T cell repertoires in COVID-19. Looking at the study overall: The origin of the acute and convalescent COVID-19 samples was the United States, Italy and Spain. In each case, the material was cDNA or gDNA derived from T cells, B-cell-depleted T cells, or PBMCs.

Original handling: From reference gene primer amplification, estimates of nucleated cell counts were derived. Sequencing was performed with immunoSEQ multiplex PCR; in TCRdb, only in-frame clones are kept and a portion is missing. V and J calls and clone size follow that table, whereas D and trimming were derived from the DNA. The table has roughly 80,000 clones, over 75% seen once; the top ten hold 2.5% to 3.5%. This CDR3 has 15 residues. Germline V gene lookup returns CDR1 SGDLS and CDR2 YYNGEE. Losses at the gene ends were 0 bases for V and 5 bases for J; bases not matched to a gene: 7. The sample taken for sequencing was peripheral blood. This sequence was found in an elderly woman with acute or convalescent COVID-19. The genes are TRBV9 and TRBJ1-2; TRBD1 matches 7 bases. This chain's CDR3 is CASSVALGRGYGYTF. In DNA, the CDR3 is TGTGCCAGCAGCGTAGCCTTGGGCAGGGGGTATGGCTACACCTTC.